This T cell receptor (beta chain) derives from a study of T-cell reconstitution after alpha-beta-depleted transplantation in children listed by TCRdb under 2016. In terms of the full investigation: Using TCR repertoire profiling, the study quantitatively followed how T-cell immune reconstitution unfolded in children after TCRalphabeta/CD19-depleted allogeneic hematopoietic cell transplantation. Broad study findings and their caveats: Apparently early alphabetaT-cell count recovery about two months after transplant reportedly relied on only several hundred rapidly expanded clones derived from non-depleted graft cells. The high TCRbeta diversity at day 60 in some patients was ascribed to recipient T cells and intrathymic progenitors that had survived conditioning. Over subsequent months, a decline in hyperexpanded clone frequencies was noted, and after one year, T-cell counts and TCRbeta diversity were mostly ascribed to newly produced T cells.

Library preparation employed PCR. TCRdb lists the instrument as Illumina HiSeq 2500. TCR libraries were prepared with molecular barcoding, using unique molecular identifiers to normalize TCRbeta repertoire quantification. TCRdb trimmed the raw reads at Q25, called clones with MiXCR and kept productive beta chains. One record per CDR3 amino acid sequence lists the most common genes and DNA. This sample has hundreds of thousands of distinct CDR3 sequences in its table, and around 8% of those were observed once. Less than 8% of the sample rests with the top ten. Via the germline V gene (reference sequence), CDR1 is LGHDT and CDR2 YNNKEL. Counted from cysteine to phenylalanine, this CDR3 has 14 amino acids. CDR3 DNA is the only sequence kept; it has 42 bases, read in frame from the first base. V loses 3 bases, J loses 9 bases, and the germline ends lie 12 bases apart. The sample's treatment or condition label is to be understood as: allogeneic hematopoietic cell transplantation with graft depleted of TCRalphabeta T cells and CD19 B cells. The transplant recipients were children given TCRalphabeta/CD19-depleted allogeneic hematopoietic cell grafts.

This clonotype was seen at least ten times. Its antigen specificity is not known. No base-level quality is on record; no much larger clone is a single base apart. The chain is encoded by TRBV3-1 joined to TRBJ1-6; TRBD1 is a possible D gene, resting on 5 matching bases. The TCR was taken from a male patient between 10 and 17 years old who had a stem cell transplant for acute lymphoblastic leukemia, so the T cells may come from the graft donor. This material consisted of PBMCs, mostly from graft donor cells, taken 180 days after TCRalphabeta/CD19-depleted stem cell transplant. The DNA sequence is TGTGCCAGCAGCCACGGGGGAAGTGTTTCACCCCTCCACTTT. Its protein is CASSHGGSVSPLHF.